These T cell receptor beta chains were read from a single sample in a study of T-cell reconstitution after alpha-beta-depleted transplantation in children. One entry per CDR3 protein, called by TCRdb with MiXCR from the PCR reads. The top ten hold approximately 0.8% of the sample, which has around 700,000 distinct CDR3 sequences, around 14% seen once. Sequenced here: PBMCs, sampled before TCRalphabeta/CD19-depleted stem cell transplant. The receptors derive from a girl aged 2 to 9 with congenital amegakaryocytic thrombocytopenia, due to receive a stem cell transplant. CDR3s include the opening cysteine and the closing phenylalanine or tryptophan.

>TRBV5-1|TRBJ1-5
CASSLEAGKQPQHF
>TRBV12-3/TRBV12-4|TRBJ2-1
CASSAPNEQFF
>TRBV7-2|TRBJ2-7
CASSFHRQGGYEQYF
>TRBV11-2|TRBJ1-5
CASSLGHNQPQHF
>TRBV9|TRBJ1-2
CASSGPGTLGGYTF
>TRBV5-1|TRBJ2-1
CASSFGTQGRSNEQFF
>TRBV6-5|TRBJ1-4
CASSSVTVYEKLFF
>TRBV27|TRBJ1-5
CVSSSGLHSNQPQHF
>TRBV29-1|TRBJ2-3
CSVGPGPRTDTQYF
>TRBV19|TRBJ2-7
CASSMGQTYEQYF
>TRBV5-1|TRBJ1-5
CASRSDSNQPQHF
>TRBV7-9|TRBJ2-2
CASSSPRTGPAGELFF
>TRBV7-9|TRBJ2-2
CASSLGGSSTGELFF
>TRBV20-1|TRBJ1-2
CSARDGEEINYGYTF
>TRBV2|TRBJ2-1
CASSDSQTGEAARFYNEQFF
>TRBV7-9|TRBJ2-1
CASEGLSYNEQFF
>TRBV7-6|TRBJ1-1
CASSLTGFSMNTEAFF
>TRBV10-1|TRBJ2-1
CASSESKSPRRTNEQFF
>TRBV7-8|TRBJ2-3
CASSLYQTGIADTQYF
>TRBV20-1|TRBJ2-3
CSASRGGPDPTDTQYF
>TRBV30|TRBJ1-2
CAWSVLPRTEMWGYTF
>TRBV12-3/TRBV12-4|TRBJ2-7
CASTPHRVGEQYF
>TRBV6-4|TRBJ2-6
CASSESGNGANVLTF
>TRBV29-1|TRBJ2-3
CSVGLRAQYF
>TRBV20-1|TRBJ2-7
CSARIAGIQYEQYF
>TRBV20-1|TRBJ2-5
CSGRVAGFQETQYF
>TRBV29-1|TRBJ1-2
CSSLGRGYTF
>TRBV3-1|TRBJ1-1
CASSQDPSPLNEAFF
>TRBV5-6|TRBJ2-3
CASSTLIQRRWLTDTQYF
>TRBV29-1|TRBJ2-1
CSVGVGGPDNEQFF
>TRBV7-6|TRBJ1-4
CASSSINEKLFF
>TRBV10-3|TRBJ2-4
CAISESGTGGIQYF
>TRBV5-6|TRBJ2-1
CASSLEGIAGGSYNEQFF
>TRBV20-1|TRBJ2-7
CSAREGDFSYEQYF
>TRBV20-1|TRBJ2-3
CSADPNRDTAYF
>TRBV7-2|TRBJ2-7
CASSPAAVHYEQYF
>TRBV7-2|TRBJ2-5
CASRPWAGELETQYF
>TRBV5-1|TRBJ2-1
CASSFWTSGSNEQFF
>TRBV5-6|TRBJ2-1
CASSFFVGLAGTYNEQFF
>TRBV20-1|TRBJ2-7
CSARGWGLASRYEQYF
>TRBV5-1|TRBJ2-1
CASSLEASGWYNEQFF
>TRBV6-1|TRBJ2-5
CASRRTSAPQETQYF
>TRBV7-8|TRBJ2-3
CASSFSRFSDTQYF
>TRBV29-1|TRBJ2-3
CSVEDRGTSTDTQYF
>TRBV15|TRBJ2-5
CATSLRTSGKETQYF
>TRBV12-3/TRBV12-4|TRBJ1-1
CASKSTEAFF
>TRBV20-1|TRBJ1-2
CSAPAQQANYGYTF
>TRBV6-1|TRBJ2-3
CASSVQNDFTDTQYF
>TRBV5-1|TRBJ2-1
CASSIKTSGRSNEQFF
>TRBV14|TRBJ2-7
CASSQVGTSSYEQYF
>TRBV7-8|TRBJ2-5
CASSLETGSWETQYF
>TRBV5-1|TRBJ2-2
CASSLIIAGFTGELFF
>TRBV20-1|TRBJ2-7
CSARESWGTYEQYF
>TRBV7-2|TRBJ2-3
CASSSFLAGGPTDTQYF
>TRBV7-9|TRBJ2-1
CASSPLRGLRYEQFF